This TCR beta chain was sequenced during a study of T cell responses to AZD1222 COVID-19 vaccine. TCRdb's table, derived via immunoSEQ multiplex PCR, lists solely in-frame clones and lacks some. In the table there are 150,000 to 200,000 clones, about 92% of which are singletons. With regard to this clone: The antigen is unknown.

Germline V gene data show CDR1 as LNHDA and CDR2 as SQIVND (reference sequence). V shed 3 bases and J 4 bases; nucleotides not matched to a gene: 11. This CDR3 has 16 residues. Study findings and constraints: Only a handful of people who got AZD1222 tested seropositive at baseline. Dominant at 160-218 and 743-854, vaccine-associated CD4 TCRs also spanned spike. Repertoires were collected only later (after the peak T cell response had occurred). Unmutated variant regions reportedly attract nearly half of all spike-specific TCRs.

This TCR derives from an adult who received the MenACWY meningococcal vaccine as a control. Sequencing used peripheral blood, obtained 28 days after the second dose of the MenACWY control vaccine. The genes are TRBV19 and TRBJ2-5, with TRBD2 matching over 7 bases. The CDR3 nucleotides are TGTGCCAGTAGTATGGAACGGGCCTCGGGGGGAGAGACCCAGTACTTC. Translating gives CASSMERASGGETQYF.